This T cell receptor beta chain appears in the sequencing data of a study of blood T cell repertoires in COVID-19. The assay was immunoSEQ multiplex PCR, and TCRdb's table has in-frame clones only and misses some. The sample lists about 140,000 clones; approximately 78% were seen once. The sample consisted of peripheral blood. The clonotype originates from an elderly woman with acute or convalescent COVID-19.

The CDR3 is CASRGQGGDQPQHF. The CDR3 nucleotides are TGTGCCAGCAGGGGACAGGGGGGGGATCAGCCCCAGCATTTT. The V and J genes are TRBV6-5 and TRBJ1-5; 11 bases line up with TRBD1. Germline lookup yields CDR1 MNHEY and CDR2 SVGAGI. The CDR3 sequence is 14 residues long. The trim removed 6 bases at V and 5 bases at J, leaving 3 bases unmatched.